The sequence of this T cell receptor (beta chain) was determined in a study of early T cells in non-severe SARS-CoV-2 infection. At the level of the study: RNA in bulk from unsorted whole blood was sequenced, and chains were unpaired. Study-wide points: In VDJdb matching, anti-spike CD8 responses were favored while private and CD4 specificities went missing.

This clonotype occurred a few times. Its antigen is currently unknown. Attachment of unique molecular identifiers was made to individual cDNA molecules. One entry per CDR3 protein results from TCRdb running MiXCR on the 5' RACE reads. The repertoire has some 58,000 distinct CDR3 sequences, around 13% of them found once; the top ten carry 4% to 4.5%. The length of the CDR3 is 14 residues. Trimming removed 4 bases at V and 4 bases at J, with 11 bases between. Germline loops: CDR1 SGHKS, CDR2 YYEKEE (reference sequence). The source is an adult who was a healthcare worker with PCR-confirmed SARS-CoV-2 infection or an uninfected control (not recorded which). This chain joins TRBV5-5 and TRBJ1-4, with no clear D. Sequencing used whole blood. The CDR3 here is CASSPRAFNEKLFF. The CDR3 coding sequence is TGTGCCAGCAGCCCCCGGGCCTTTAATGAAAAACTGTTTTTT.